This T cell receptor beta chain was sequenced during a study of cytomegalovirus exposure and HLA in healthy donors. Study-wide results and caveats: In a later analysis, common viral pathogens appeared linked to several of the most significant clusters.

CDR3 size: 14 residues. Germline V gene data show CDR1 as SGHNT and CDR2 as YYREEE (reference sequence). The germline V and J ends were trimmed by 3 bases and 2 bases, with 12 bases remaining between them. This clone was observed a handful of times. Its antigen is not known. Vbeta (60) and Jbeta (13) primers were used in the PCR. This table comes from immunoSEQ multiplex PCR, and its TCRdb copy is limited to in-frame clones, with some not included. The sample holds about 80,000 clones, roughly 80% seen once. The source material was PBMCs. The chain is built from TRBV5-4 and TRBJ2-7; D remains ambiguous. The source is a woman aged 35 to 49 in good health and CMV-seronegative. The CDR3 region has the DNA TGTGCCAGCAGCTCCCAAAACAGCCCCTACGAGCAGTACTTC. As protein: CASSSQNSPYEQYF.